This T cell receptor (beta chain) came from a study of blood T cell repertoires in COVID-19. Study as a whole: Collection of acute and convalescent COVID-19 samples took place in the United States, Italy and Spain. PBMCs, B-cell-depleted T cells, or T cells were the source of the cDNA or gDNA that made up the material.

Per the original data handling: Estimation of nucleated cell counts relied on the amplification of reference gene primers. Clones were sequenced by immunoSEQ multiplex PCR, and TCRdb holds only the in-frame ones, with some missing. V, J and clone size were drawn from that table, and D and trimming were deduced from the DNA. The sample has roughly 200,000 clones; nearly 90% are singletons. CDR3 length: 14 residues. Germline-derived CDR1 and CDR2 are MNHEY and SMNVEV (reference sequence). With 10 bases removed from V and 0 bases from J, the gap between germline ends came to 13 bases. The sequence was collected from a woman aged 18 to 35 who had recovered from COVID-19. Sequenced sample: peripheral blood. This rearrangement joins TRBV27 to TRBJ2-1; D perhaps matches TRBD1 (6 bases). For the CDR3, the DNA is TGTGCCACCATGAGGGGGAGCTCCTACAATGAGCAGTTCTTC. Protein: CATMRGSSYNEQFF.